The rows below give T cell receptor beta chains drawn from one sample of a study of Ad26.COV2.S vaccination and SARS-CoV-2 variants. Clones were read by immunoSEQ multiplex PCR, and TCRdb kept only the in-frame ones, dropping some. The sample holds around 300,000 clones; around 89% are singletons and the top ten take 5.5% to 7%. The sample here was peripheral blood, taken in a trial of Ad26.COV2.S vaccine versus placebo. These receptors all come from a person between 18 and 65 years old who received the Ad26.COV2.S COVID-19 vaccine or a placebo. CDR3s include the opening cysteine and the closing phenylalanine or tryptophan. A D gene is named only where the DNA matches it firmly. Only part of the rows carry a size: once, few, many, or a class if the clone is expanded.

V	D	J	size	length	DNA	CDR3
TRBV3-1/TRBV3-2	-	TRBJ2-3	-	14	TGTGCCAGCACCTTGGGGGGCTCCGCAGATACGCAGTATTTT	CASTLGGSADTQYF
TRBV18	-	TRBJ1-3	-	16	TGTGCCAGCTCACCCGTTGCGGGGACAAATGGAAACACCATATATTTT	CASSPVAGTNGNTIYF
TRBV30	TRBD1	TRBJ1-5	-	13	TGTGCCTGGGGCGACAGGGAGAATCAGCCCCAGCATTTT	CAWGDRENQPQHF
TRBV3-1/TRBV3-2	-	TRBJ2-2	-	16	TGTGCCAGCAGCCCCCACCCAGGGTCGAACACCGGGGAGCTGTTTTTT	CASSPHPGSNTGELFF
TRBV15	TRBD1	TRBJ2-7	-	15	TGTGCCACCAGCACCTCGTACAGGGGGCGCGACGAGCAGTACTTC	CATSTSYRGRDEQYF
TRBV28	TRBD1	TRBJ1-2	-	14	TGTGCCAGCAGTATAGGGACAGGGTACTATGGCTACACCTTC	CASSIGTGYYGYTF
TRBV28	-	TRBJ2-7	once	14	TGTGCCAGCAGCCTCCCTTTGGGGGGCACCGAGCAGTACTTC	CASSLPLGGTEQYF
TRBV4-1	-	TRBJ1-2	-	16	TGCGCCAGCAGCCAAGATGGGCAGAGCACTAACTATGGCTACACCTTC	CASSQDGQSTNYGYTF
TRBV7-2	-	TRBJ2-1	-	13	TGTGCCAGCCTAGGGGTTTCCTACAATGAGCAGTTCTTC	CASLGVSYNEQFF
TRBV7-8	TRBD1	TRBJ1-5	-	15	TGTGCCAGCAGCTCGCCGGGACAGGGAGTTCAGCCCCAGCATTTT	CASSSPGQGVQPQHF
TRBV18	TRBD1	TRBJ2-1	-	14	TGTGCCAGCTCGGGGGGACAGGGGGCCTCTGAGCAGTTCTTC	CASSGGQGASEQFF
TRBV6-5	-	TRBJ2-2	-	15	TGTGCCAGCAGGGGAAGTGGGGGGAACACCGGGGAGCTGTTTTTT	CASRGSGGNTGELFF
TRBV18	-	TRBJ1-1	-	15	TGTGCCAGCTCACCAGAAACGAAACGAAACACTGAAGCTTTCTTT	CASSPETKRNTEAFF
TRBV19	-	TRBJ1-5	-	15	TGTGCCAGTAGTACAGGGAGGCCCCAATATCAGCCCCAGCATTTT	CASSTGRPQYQPQHF
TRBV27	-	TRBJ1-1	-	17	TGTGCCAGCAGTTTATCGAGGGGCGGGGGGCGAACTACTGAAGCTTTCTTT	CASSLSRGGGRTTEAFF
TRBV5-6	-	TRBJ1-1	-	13	TGTGCCAGCAGCTTGGCAGGGGACCTTGAAGCTTTCTTT	CASSLAGDLEAFF
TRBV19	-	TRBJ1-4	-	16	TGTGCCAGTAGACTATTAGGAAGACCAACTAATGAAAAACTGTTTTTT	CASRLLGRPTNEKLFF
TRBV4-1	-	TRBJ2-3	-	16	TGCGCCAGCAGCCCCCTCGGGAGCGGAGAAACAGATACGCAGTATTTT	CASSPLGSGETDTQYF
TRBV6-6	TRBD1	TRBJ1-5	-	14	TGTGCCAGCGGGGACAGAGATAGCAATCAGCCCCAGCATTTT	CASGDRDSNQPQHF
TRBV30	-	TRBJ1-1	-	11	TGTGCCGGTAATACGTACACTGAAGCTTTCTTT	CAGNTYTEAFF
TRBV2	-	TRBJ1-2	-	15	TGTGCCAGCAATATTGAGGCCGCGGTAGTCTATGGCTACACCTTC	CASNIEAAVVYGYTF
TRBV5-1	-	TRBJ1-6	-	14	TGCGCCAGCAGCTTGGGGCAGGATAATTCACCCCTCCACTTT	CASSLGQDNSPLHF
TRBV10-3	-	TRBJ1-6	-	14	TGTGCCATCAGTGTGGGGCAGGGTGATTCACCCCTCCACTTT	CAISVGQGDSPLHF
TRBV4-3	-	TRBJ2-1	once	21	TGCGCCAGCAGCCAAGAAATTTTGCGTTCTTCCGGCGGGAAGTCCTACAATGAGCAGTTCTTC	CASSQEILRSSGGKSYNEQFF
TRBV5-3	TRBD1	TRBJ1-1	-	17	TGTGCCAGAAGCTTGTATCCCTCGGGACAGCAGAACACTGAAGCTTTCTTT	CARSLYPSGQQNTEAFF
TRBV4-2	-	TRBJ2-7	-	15	TGTGCCAGCAGCCAAGAGGAGCGGGCTACCTACGAGCAGTACTTC	CASSQEERATYEQYF
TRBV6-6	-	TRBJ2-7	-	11	TGTGCCAGCAGCTACCGCCTCATTGGGTACTTC	CASSYRLIGYF
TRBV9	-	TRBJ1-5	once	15	TGTGCCAGCAGCGAAGACGGTAATAGCAATCAGCCCCAGCATTTT	CASSEDGNSNQPQHF
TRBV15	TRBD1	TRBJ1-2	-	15	TGTGCCACCCAGCCGGGACAGCACCGTGTCTATGGCTACACCTTC	CATQPGQHRVYGYTF
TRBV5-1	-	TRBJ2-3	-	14	TGCGCCAGCAGCTTTTCCAGGGGCACAGATACGCAGTATTTT	CASSFSRGTDTQYF
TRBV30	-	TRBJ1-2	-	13	TGTGCCTGGAGTGAGGATTCCTATTATGGCTACACCTTC	CAWSEDSYYGYTF
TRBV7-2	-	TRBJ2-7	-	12	TGTGCCAGCAGCTTAGATATAGGCGAGCAGTACTTC	CASSLDIGEQYF
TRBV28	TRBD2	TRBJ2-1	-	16	TGTGCCTCACAGAGAGGCGGCGGAGCGGGGTACAATGAGCAGTTCTTC	CASQRGGGAGYNEQFF